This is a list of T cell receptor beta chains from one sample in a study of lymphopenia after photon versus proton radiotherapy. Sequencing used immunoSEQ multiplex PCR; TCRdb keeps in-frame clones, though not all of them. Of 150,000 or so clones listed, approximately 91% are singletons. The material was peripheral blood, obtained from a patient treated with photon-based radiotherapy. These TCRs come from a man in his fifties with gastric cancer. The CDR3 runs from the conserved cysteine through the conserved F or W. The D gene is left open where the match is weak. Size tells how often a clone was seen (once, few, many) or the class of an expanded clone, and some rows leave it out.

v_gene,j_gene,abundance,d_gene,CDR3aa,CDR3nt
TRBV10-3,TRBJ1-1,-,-,CAISDRVNTEAFF,TGTGCCATCAGTGACAGGGTGAACACTGAAGCTTTCTTT
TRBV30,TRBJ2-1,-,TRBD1,CAWKVQGEAEQFF,TGTGCCTGGAAGGTACAGGGGGAGGCTGAGCAGTTCTTC
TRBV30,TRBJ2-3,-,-,CAWGLRARGADTQYF,TGTGCCTGGGGCCTACGTGCCAGGGGAGCAGATACGCAGTATTTT
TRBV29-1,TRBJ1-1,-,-,CSVDGPNTEAFF,TGCAGCGTTGATGGACCGAACACTGAAGCTTTCTTT
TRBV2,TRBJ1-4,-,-,CASRRTASATNEKLFF,TGTGCCAGCCGTAGGACAGCCTCTGCAACTAATGAAAAACTGTTTTTT
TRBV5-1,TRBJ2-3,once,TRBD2,CASSLGLGPDTQYF,TGCGCCAGCAGCCTCGGACTAGGCCCAGATACGCAGTATTTT
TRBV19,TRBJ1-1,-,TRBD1,CASSPGGLTEAFF,TGTGCCAGTAGTCCAGGGGGCCTCACTGAAGCTTTCTTT
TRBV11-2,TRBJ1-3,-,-,CASSTIGNTIYF,TGTGCCAGCAGCACTATCGGAAACACCATATATTTT
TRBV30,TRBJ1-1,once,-,CAWSSDSEAFF,TGTGCCTGGAGTTCAGACAGTGAAGCTTTCTTT
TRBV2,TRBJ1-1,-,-,CASSAESLDTEAFF,TGTGCCAGCAGTGCGGAGTCACTAGACACTGAAGCTTTCTTT
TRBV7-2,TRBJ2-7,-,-,CASSSTVQQYF,TGTGCCAGCAGTTCGACAGTGCAACAGTACTTC
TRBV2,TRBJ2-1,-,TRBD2,CASRITSGGEQFF,TGTGCCAGCAGGATTACTAGCGGCGGTGAGCAGTTCTTC
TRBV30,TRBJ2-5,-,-,CAWRTAQETQYF,TGTGCCTGGCGGACAGCTCAAGAGACCCAGTACTTC